This note documents a single TCR beta chain sequence. This clonotype came up a few times. The antigen this receptor binds is unknown. Base-call qualities are not available, and no considerably larger clone is one nucleotide away. The sample comes from a study of regulatory T cells in long-lasting Graves disease (dated by TCRdb to the early 2020s). Regarding the complete study: In the newly diagnosed Graves' disease group, patients had been taking antithyroid drugs for less than 3 months. Persistent Graves' disease patients were compared with newly diagnosed Graves' disease patients by peripheral blood TCR sequencing and RNA sequencing. The study was conducted in China and was registered as a clinical trial. A total of approximately 35 samples underwent TCR sequencing: about 13 from persistent and about 20 from newly diagnosed Graves' disease patients.

Library preparation was by multiplex PCR. This sample was sequenced with an Illumina HiSeq 4000. TCR beta libraries were built with iRepertoire HTBI primers and Arm-PCR amplification of CDR3 regions. Before sequencing, the PCR products went through gel purification. The paper's processing steps were these. Across samples, 60 to 80 TRBV and 14 TRBJ segments were identified and used for gene usage analysis of CDR3 amino acid clonotypes. COPE and FqMerger were used to merge filtered high-quality paired reads into contigs. BLAST was used to align contigs to IMGT TRBV, TRBD and TRBJ reference genes, and CDR3 was defined according to IMGT. Any clonotype with a frequency above 0.1% was counted as a highly expanded clone. Repertoire diversity was measured by Shannon entropy, and V-J evenness by the Gini coefficient. Clonotypes shared by more than one individual were considered public. TCRdb reworked the public reads: Q25 trimming with fastp, MiXCR clone assembly, productive beta chains retained. Every entry covers one CDR3 protein and lists the most common genes and DNA from its rows. The V and J calls and clone size come from TCRdb's table, not from the authors' own analysis. The sample records hundreds of thousands of distinct CDR3 sequences, roughly 15% of which are singletons. The ten largest account for roughly 25% of the sample.

The CDR3 covers 15 residues, taking in both the cysteine and the phenylalanine. Only CDR3 DNA is held: 45 bases, read in frame from base 1. The V end loses 0 bases and the J end loses 3 bases, and a stretch of 12 bases separates them. Looking up the germline V gene yields CDR1 SGHDN and CDR2 FVKESK. Summary of the overall study and its limitations: Persistent disease showed preferential use of TRBV28, TRBJ1-2 and TRBJ2-5, whereas newly diagnosed disease favored TRBV20-1 and TRBJ2-1. Only the TCR beta chain was sequenced and analyzed. A larger number of public clonotypes was shared among persistent patients (about 2,700) than among newly diagnosed patients (around 970). Compared with newly diagnosed patients, patients with persistent Graves' disease had lower TCR Shannon entropy and fewer highly expanded clones, which suggests clonal expansion. The authors noted that the small sample size was a limitation that may lower accuracy. Only peripheral blood was studied, because thyroid tissue, the primary lesion, was inaccessible.

Reading the label with the study, this specimen's time point is: newly diagnosed GD, antithyroid drugs for less than 3 months. For both TCR sequencing and RNA sequencing, RNA was extracted from PBMCs in TRIzol. Graves' disease was diagnosed according to American Thyroid Association guidelines. Recruitment of patients was carried out at an endocrinology department in Xi'an, China. From each patient, approximately 10 milliliters of peripheral blood was collected into an EDTA anticoagulant tube. Ficoll Paque Plus density gradient separation was used to isolate PBMCs, and no additional T cell sorting was done. RNA quality was checked with an Agilent 2100 Bioanalyzer and agarose gel, and concentration with a NanoDrop 2000. This sample was also put to use in a study of T cells in Graves' hyperthyroidism and ophthalmopathy. That second publication adds: Graves' hyperthyroidism was defined as stable when no progression to ophthalmopathy occurred over 18 months of follow-up. Hyperthyroidism patients were newly diagnosed, with disease duration under 2 months, and aged 18 to 65 years. Exclusion was applied to patients with uncontrolled infections, other autoimmune diseases, pregnancy or lactation. Diagnoses were established on the basis of clinical symptoms, serum thyroxine and TRAb, thyroid ultrasound, and orbital computed tomography. For the first round of RT-PCR on the TCR CDR3, the HTBI primer set was used together with the Qiagen OneStep RT-PCR kit. Blood samples also contained most of the expanded thyroid clonotypes (frequency above 0.001), which suggests that blood repertoires may reflect thyroid immune responses. Ophthalmopathy was separated from stable hyperthyroidism by a 13 V-J signature model, with around 88% sensitivity and 81% to 82% specificity obtained in cross-validation and 80%/75% obtained in testing. In validation, progression to ophthalmopathy was predicted by the model with roughly 71% sensitivity and 72.22% specificity, a median of roughly 6.4 months before onset. A discovery cohort of about a hundred patients, about 43 with Graves' ophthalmopathy and 55 to 60 with stable Graves' hyperthyroidism, was used to find distinguishing TCR V-J signatures. Prospective prediction of ophthalmopathy was tested in an independent validation cohort consisting of some 19 hyperthyroidism patients and around 16 patients who later progressed to ophthalmopathy. The roughly 94 discovery patients were randomly divided into training and test sets at a 7:3 ratio. In addition, the study compared T-cell repertoires in thyroid tissue and in blood from several Graves' hyperthyroidism patients. Following sampling, methimazole starting at 30 mg daily was given to hyperthyroidism patients, and high-dose intravenous methylprednisolone was given to ophthalmopathy patients. Libraries were constructed in a second round of multiplex PCR, after which size selection and purification were carried out. Paired-end sequencing of the libraries was performed with 100 bp reads on an Illumina HiSeq2000. SOAPnuke was used to process the raw data, removing reads that contained adapters or uncalled bases, had a mean Phred below 15, or lacked an exact match to the constant primer or identifier. COPE v1.2.5 was used to merge the high-quality paired reads, and each unique nucleotide sequence was defined as a clonotype. MiTCR v1.1 was used to align clonotypes to the IMGT TRBV, TRBD and TRBJ reference segments. The analysis included only V-J combinations with a frequency above 0.0001, which together covered 99% to 99.2% of the repertoires. The TCS score was defined as F50 (clonal expansion) divided by E x V (chaos), with BLOSUM62-based TCRdist calculated between CDR3 peptides within each V-J. Welch's t-statistics and random forest reduced 450 to 600 V-J features to about 13, which were used in a naive Bayes classifier (R e1071). No statistical method was used to fix the sample size in advance, and group allocation was not hidden from the investigators. The paper describes TCR Vbeta CDR3 sequencing of 135 peripheral blood samples, made up of some 42 ophthalmopathy patients, over 70 hyperthyroidism patients and some 17 progressor patients.

The material sequenced was peripheral blood mononuclear cells (PBMCs), taken at new diagnosis, from a patient treated with antithyroid drugs. The chain couples TRBV14 to TRBJ2-7, with the D gene uncertain. This clonotype was sampled from a woman aged 35-60 years with Graves disease. Donor details come from another sample of the same person, matched by shared clones. The sequenced DNA is TGTGCCAGCAGCCAAGATGGGGTCTTCCACTACGAGCAGTACTTC. Its protein is CASSQDGVFHYEQYF. Joined to the reference TRBV14 and TRBJ2-7 proteins, this CDR3 gives the full variable domain: EAGVTQFPSHSVIEKGQTVTLRCDPISGHDNLYWYRRVMGKEIKFLLHFVKESKQDESGMPNNRFLAERTGGTYSTLKVQPAELEDSGVYFCASSQDGVFHYEQYFGPGTRLTVT.